This entry describes one T cell receptor (beta chain). The sample is drawn from a study of blood T cell repertoires in COVID-19. Across the study: Whether acute or convalescent, the COVID-19 samples came from the United States, Italy and Spain. PBMCs, B-cell-depleted T cells, or T cells provided the cDNA or gDNA that made up the material.

Measured with immunoSEQ multiplex PCR; TCRdb has only the in-frame clones, and not every one. The sample carries 200,000 to 250,000 clones, 80% recorded once. The CDR3 extends over 14 amino acids. The J segment lost 8 bases and the V segment lost 0 bases, leaving 7 bases of the junction unmatched. Germline assignment: CDR1 SGDLS and CDR2 YYNGEE. The TCR originated in a woman between 35 and 50 years old with acute COVID-19. This chain uses TRBV9 with TRBJ1-1, with TRBD1 matching 7 bases. Sequencing used PBMCs or T cells enriched from blood (not recorded which). CDR3 protein: CASSVAMTGSEAFF. The CDR3 DNA sequence: TGTGCCAGCAGCGTAGCGATGACAGGGAGCGAAGCTTTCTTT.